The 10 T cell receptor beta chains listed next were all sequenced from one sample in a study of response to subunit inactivated influenza vaccine. From the RT-PCR reads, TCRdb called clonotypes with MiXCR, one entry per CDR3 protein. The sample consists of fewer than 600,000 distinct CDR3 sequences, roughly 7.9% of them appearing once. Sequences were derived from PBMCs from blood, sampled around 2 years after vaccination. The receptor set was obtained from a man between 50 and 69 years old who received an inactivated influenza vaccine.

The V and J genes are TRBV9 and TRBJ2-1, with 10 bases that match TRBD2. Trimming removed 3 bases from V and 7 bases from J; junction bases left unmatched: 13. CDR3 length: 17 amino acids. CDR1 is SGDLS and CDR2 is YYNGEE in the germline V gene. The CDR3 loop reads CASSAGRLAGVSNEQFF. CDR3 nucleotides: TGTGCCAGCAGCGCTGGTAGGCTAGCGGGAGTAAGTAATGAGCAGTTCTTC.

The chain combines TRBV5-1 with TRBJ1-1, with D perhaps matching TRBD1 (6 bases). The CDR3 is made up of 13 amino acids. The germline CDR1 and CDR2 sequences are SGHRS and YFSETQ. Trimming removed 2 bases from V and 6 bases from J, with 11 bases in between. CDR3: CASSLGGIAEAFF. The CDR3 nucleotides are TGCGCCAGCAGCTTAGGGGGGATCGCTGAAGCTTTCTTT.

This clonotype was found a few times. CDR3 sequence (DNA): TGCGCCAGCAGCCAGGAAAGTTGGTATTCTAGGGGGGGCACTGAAGCTTTCTTT. It encodes CASSQESWYSRGGTEAFF. The chain recombines TRBV4-3 with TRBJ1-1; a possible D gene is TRBD1 (6 bases). The CDR3 covers 18 residues. Trimming left V 3 bases short and J 4 bases short, with 24 bases between. Germline CDR1 is LGHNA and CDR2 is YSLEER.

A few counts support this clonotype. This chain joins TRBV5-1 and TRBJ1-1, with D unclear. Trimming cost V 4 bases and J 0 bases, with 13 bases left between them. CDR1 and CDR2 (germline): SGHRS, YFSETQ. CDR3 length: 15 residues. In DNA, the CDR3 is TGCGCCAGCAGCAAGGACGGAGCTATGAACACTGAAGCTTTCTTT. Its translation: CASSKDGAMNTEAFF.

This clonotype was found a few times. This chain links TRBV28 with TRBJ2-1; TRBD2 agrees at 7 bases. CDR1 and CDR2 from the germline V gene are MDHEN and SYDVKM. The CDR3 covers 15 residues. V trimming: 3 bases; J trimming: 5 bases; junction bases outside the gene matches: 7. CDR3 sequence: CASSFGLAVNNEQFF. In DNA form, the CDR3 reads TGTGCCAGCAGTTTTGGGCTAGCGGTAAACAATGAGCAGTTCTTC.

This clonotype has a handful of counts. The chain employs TRBV11-3 and TRBJ2-1; D gene unclear. Trimming took 5 bases from V and 7 from J, leaving 24 bases between them. Germline V CDR1 and CDR2: SGHNT, YENEEA. The CDR3 covers 17 residues. CDR3 region: CASSREALVRRLNEQFF. The CDR3 nucleotides are TGTGCCAGCAGCCGAGAAGCCCTAGTCCGGCGGCTGAATGAGCAGTTCTTC.

This clonotype was recorded at least ten times. This chain joins TRBV7-9 and TRBJ1-1; D gene unclear. The CDR3 is 12 residues long. The germline CDR1 and CDR2 sequences are SEHNR and FQNEAQ (reference sequence). V gave up 1 base and J gave up 7 bases, with 7 bases separating them. The CDR3 protein is CASSLVPVEAFF. CDR3 in DNA: TGTGCCAGCAGCTTAGTACCAGTTGAAGCTTTCTTT.

CDR3 in amino acids: CASRRYSNQPQHF. The CDR3 DNA sequence: TGTGCCAGCAGACGGTATAGCAATCAGCCCCAGCATTTT. The chain couples TRBV21-1 to TRBJ1-5. TRBV21-1 is given as a pseudogene. This CDR3 spans 13 amino acids.

The chain carries TRBV5-4 and TRBJ2-6, with D tentatively TRBD2 (5 bases). CDR3 length equals 18 residues. Deletions cut 0 bases from V and 0 bases from J, with 13 bases between. CDR1 and CDR2 (germline): SGHNT, YYREEE (reference sequence). CDR3 DNA: TGTGCCAGCAGCTTGGACGGGGAGTGGTACTCTGGGGCCAACGTCCTGACTTTC. Translating it yields CASSLDGEWYSGANVLTF.

The V gene is TRBV5-1, the J gene TRBJ2-7; D gene unclear. V lost 5 bases and J lost 0, with 12 bases in between. Germline CDR1 is SGHRS and CDR2 is YFSETQ. This CDR3 contains 14 residues. The CDR3 DNA reads as TGCGCCAGCAGGAGTGGCGTCGGCTCCTACGAGCAGTACTTC. Translation: CASRSGVGSYEQYF.